This TCR beta chain was observed in a study of T cells in Graves' hyperthyroidism and ophthalmopathy. CDR3 length: 13 residues. Germline V gives CDR1 LNHNV, CDR2 YYDKDF (reference sequence). The ends were cut back, 0 bases at V and 1 base at J, with 3 bases in the middle. This clonotype was observed many times. Amplified regions were TCR beta CDR3 sequences from RNA transcripts. During a first-round RT-PCR of the TCR CDR3, the HTBI primer set was used. TCRdb called the multiplex PCR reads again in MiXCR, with one record for every CDR3 protein. The repertoire holds about 520,000 distinct CDR3 sequences, approximately 25% seen once, with roughly 10% in the top ten.

Sample: blood. The clonotype was recovered from a woman in her 30s with Graves' ophthalmopathy. The chain couples TRBV15 to TRBJ2-5; D not certain. The CDR3 DNA is TGTGCCACCAGCAGAGACATCCAAGAGACCCAGTACTTC. Translating gives CATSRDIQETQYF.